The 30 T cell receptor beta chains below were found in one sample sequenced in a study of human T cells and chemical hapten exposure (dated by TCRdb to the early 2020s). The time point label, as the study defines it: patch test 1, 2 weeks after DPC sensitization. The sample's treatment or condition label, decoded: therapeutic diphenylcyclopropenone sensitization with weekly scalp DPC. Libraries were prepared through RACE. TCRdb shows the sequencer as NextSeq 500. TCRdb reran the public reads through fastp at Q25 and MiXCR, keeping productive beta chains. Each CDR3 protein gets just one entry, which takes the most common genes and DNA from the rows behind it. Recorded for this sample are some 170,000 distinct CDR3 sequences; 20% to 25% of them occurred a single time. The ten biggest clones cover about 6.7% of the sample. Specimen: whole blood, collected in connection with sensitization to the hapten diphenylcyclopropenone (DPC). All receptors come from a woman between 45 and 65 years old with alopecia areata. Some clones in this sample may be carry-over from other donors' samples.

J is TRBJ2-7 and V is TRBV11-2, with a tentative D call TRBD2 (5 bases). V was cut by 2 bases and J by 1 base, with 18 bases left in between. The CDR3 spans 17 residues. Germline V gene lookup returns CDR1 SGHAT and CDR2 FQNNGV. This CDR3 reads CASSLTPWRVRSYEQYF. CDR3 coding DNA: TGTGCCAGCAGCTTAACCCCATGGCGGGTCAGATCCTACGAGCAGTACTTC.

Only a few counts were recorded for this clonotype. The chain recombines TRBV4-2 with TRBJ1-5; a weak D match, TRBD1 (5 bases). Germline CDR1 LGHNA, CDR2 YNFKEQ. Between the trimmed V and J ends, which lost 0 bases and 5 bases, there was a span of 11 bases. This CDR3 contains 15 residues. CDR3 nucleotides: TGTGCCAGCAGCCAAGAAGCAGGGCTCGATCAGCCCCAGCATTTT. This sequence encodes CASSQEAGLDQPQHF.

This clonotype turned up a few times. The chain carries TRBV3-1 and TRBJ2-3; D is unclear. Germline V CDR1 and CDR2: LGHDT, YNNKEL (reference sequence). Between the trimmed V and J ends, which lost 4 bases and 4 bases, there was a span of 27 bases. This CDR3 contains 19 residues. The CDR3 DNA reads TGTGCCAGCAGCCGAAAATTCATCAGCAAGGGCAGAGATTCAGATACGCAGTATTTT. Translated: CASSRKFISKGRDSDTQYF.

This clonotype was seen more than once but under ten times. J is TRBJ1-2 and V is TRBV2, with 9 bases fitting TRBD1. Per the germline V gene, CDR1 is SNHLY and CDR2 is FYNNEI. V gave up 3 bases and J gave up 0 bases; unmatched junction bases: 14. This CDR3 region has 19 residues. CDR3 nucleotides: TGTGCCAGCAGTGAGGTCTACGGGACAGGGTCCCGAGCTAACTATGGCTACACCTTC. Translating gives CASSEVYGTGSRANYGYTF.

This sequence joins TRBV12-3 or TRBV12-4 and TRBJ2-3, with D unresolved. Trimming took 8 bases from V and 3 from J, leaving 12 bases between them. The CDR3 loop spans 13 amino acids. For the CDR3, the DNA is TGTGCCAGCCACCTCACAGTGACAGATACGCAGTATTTT. Protein product: CASHLTVTDTQYF.

The chain links TRBV7-6 to TRBJ1-1; D unresolved. The CDR3 extends over 13 amino acids. V lost 5 bases and J lost 1, with 8 bases in between. The germline CDR1 and CDR2 sequences are SGHVS and FNYEAQ. This CDR3 is CASSGVENTEAFF. The CDR3 nucleotides read TGTGCCAGCAGCGGCGTCGAGAACACTGAAGCTTTCTTT.

This clonotype was seen repeatedly, ten times or more. V and J are TRBV7-9 and TRBJ2-2; 8 bases agree with TRBD1. The V and J ends lost 2 bases and 0 bases, in that order; junction bases with no gene match: 2. The CDR3 has 16 amino acids. Per germline, CDR1 SEHNR and CDR2 FQNEAQ (reference sequence). Here the CDR3 reads CASSLRQGTNTGELFF. Here the CDR3 DNA reads TGTGCCAGCAGCTTACGACAGGGGACGAACACCGGGGAGCTGTTTTTT.

CDR3 loop: CASSQARTGKKESSPNYEQYF. The CDR3 DNA reads TGTGCCAGCAGCCAGGCTCGGACAGGGAAAAAGGAGTCGAGTCCCAACTACGAGCAGTACTTC. The chain has TRBV7-2 and TRBJ2-7; 8 nucleotides agree with TRBD1. CDR1 and CDR2 from the germline V gene are SGHTA and FQGNSA. The CDR3 extends over 21 amino acids. After removal of 5 bases from V and 3 bases from J, the junction contained 27 bases not matched to a gene. The full variable domain, in which reference TRBV7-2 and TRBJ2-7 provide the parts outside the CDR3, is GAGVSQSPSNKVTEKGKDVELRCDPISGHTALYWYRQSLGQGLEFLIYFQGNSAPDKSGLPSDRFSAERTGGSVSTLTIQRTQQEDSAVYLCASSQARTGKKESSPNYEQYFGPGTRLTVT.

The V call is TRBV10-3, the J call TRBJ2-7; 11 bases are shared with TRBD2. CDR1 is ENHRY, CDR2 SYGVKD, per germline. J gave up 5 bases and V 6 bases, and 3 bases lay outside the gene matches. CDR3 size: 13 residues. The CDR3 region is CAIRLAGEDEQYF. Here the CDR3 DNA reads TGTGCCATCAGACTAGCGGGAGAGGACGAGCAGTACTTC.

This clonotype was picked up a small number of times. The rearrangement links TRBV5-4 to TRBJ2-1; D is uncertain. Germline loops: CDR1 SGHNT, CDR2 YYREEE (reference sequence). This CDR3 has 17 residues. V lost 2 bases to trimming and J lost 0 bases, with 15 bases between them. The CDR3 spells CASSFSSSLSSYNEQFF. The CDR3 nucleotides are TGTGCCAGCAGCTTTTCCTCCAGTTTAAGCTCCTACAATGAGCAGTTCTTC.

This clonotype was counted ten times or more. CDR3 in DNA: TGTGCCAGCTCCTTAAGCAATCAGCCCCAGCATTTT. Translating gives CASSLSNQPQHF. J is TRBJ1-5 and V is TRBV2; D not certain. Germline CDR1 and CDR2: SNHLY and FYNNEI. The CDR3 is 12 amino acids. The V gene lost 8 bases and the J gene lost 1 base, with 6 bases spanning the gap.

This clonotype was observed a few times. The chain couples TRBV3-1 to TRBJ1-5; D gene unclear. The CDR3 has 14 amino acids. Per germline, CDR1 LGHDT and CDR2 YNNKEL (reference sequence). Trimming removed 2 bases from V and 7 bases from J, with 12 bases in between. CDR3 loop: CASSQSRVEQPQHF. The CDR3 DNA follows: TGTGCCAGCAGCCAATCAAGGGTAGAGCAGCCCCAGCATTTT.

This clonotype was picked up one time. The CDR3 DNA reads TGCAGTGCTCTAACCCCACCAGGGAACACTGAAGCTTTCTTT. Translating it yields CSALTPPGNTEAFF. This sequence joins TRBV20-1 and TRBJ1-1; the D is unclear. The CDR3 sequence is 14 residues long. Germline V gene lookup returns CDR1 DFQATT and CDR2 SNEGSKA (reference sequence). V lost 5 bases and J lost 1, with 14 bases in between.

The V gene is TRBV16, the J gene TRBJ2-7; D remains ambiguous. V lost 2 bases and J lost 5, with 13 bases in between. Germline V gene data show CDR1 as KGHSY and CDR2 as FQNENV. The CDR3 runs to 14 residues. CDR3 loop: CASSQMGTRHEQYF. The CDR3 DNA reads TGTGCCAGCAGCCAAATGGGCACGCGGCACGAGCAGTACTTC. Based on the CDR3 plus reference TRBV16 and TRBJ2-7, the full variable domain is GEEVAQTPKHLVRGEGQKAKLYCAPIKGHSYVFWYQQVLKNEFKFLISFQNENVFDETGMPKERFSAKCLPNSPCSLEIQATKLEDSAVYFCASSQMGTRHEQYFGPGTRLTVT.

The V and J genes are TRBV7-9 and TRBJ1-1; 8 positions agree with TRBD1. Germline loops: CDR1 SEHNR, CDR2 FQNEAQ (reference sequence). The CDR3 totals 15 residues. J gave up 5 bases and V 3 bases, and 8 bases lay outside the gene matches. CDR3 in amino acids: CASSFDRGPTTEAFF. The CDR3 nucleotides read TGTGCCAGCAGCTTCGACAGGGGCCCAACGACTGAAGCTTTCTTT.

The chain couples TRBV2 to TRBJ1-2; the D gene is possibly TRBD1 (5 bases). The CDR3 is made up of 13 amino acids. Trimming pared 6 bases from V and 2 bases from J, leaving 10 bases between. Per germline, CDR1 SNHLY and CDR2 FYNNEI. CDR3 bases: TGTGCCAGCAGCGTTCAGGGAAACTATGGCTACACCTTC. It specifies CASSVQGNYGYTF.

The sample holds a few counts of this clonotype. The J gene is TRBJ1-5, the V gene TRBV3-1; D remains ambiguous. Trimming cost V 0 bases and J 3 bases, with 9 bases left between them. This CDR3 is built from 15 residues. Germline V gene sequence: CDR1 LGHDT, CDR2 YNNKEL (reference sequence). The CDR3 protein is CASSQDGGVNQPQHF. CDR3 in DNA: TGTGCCAGCAGCCAAGACGGTGGGGTCAATCAGCCCCAGCATTTT.

This chain uses TRBV11-3 with TRBJ2-3, with TRBD2 identical over 8 bases. V lost 5 bases to trimming and J lost 0 bases; unmatched junction nucleotides: 7. There are 16 residues in the CDR3. CDR1 is SGHNT, CDR2 YENEEA, per germline. DNA for the CDR3: TGTGCCAGCAGCCTCCGAGCGGGAGTAAGCACAGATACGCAGTATTTT. Its translation is CASSLRAGVSTDTQYF.

This chain uses TRBV6-1 with TRBJ1-1; 7 bases line up with TRBD1. The V gene end was trimmed by 2 bases and the J gene end by 4 bases; junction bases not matched to a gene: 4. Germline assignment: CDR1 MNHNS and CDR2 SASEGT. There are 14 residues in the CDR3. The CDR3 DNA is TGTGCCAGCAGTGAACTCCAGGGGGTCACTGAAGCTTTCTTT. Translating it yields CASSELQGVTEAFF.

The chain is built from TRBV29-1 and TRBJ1-4; TRBD1 is a possible D gene (5 bases). The length of the CDR3 is 13 residues. V was clipped by 4 bases and J by 5 bases, with 11 bases between them. The germline gives CDR1 SQVTM, CDR2 ANQGSEA. CDR3 in DNA: TGCAGCGTTGGGGGGGGACGGAATGAAAAACTGTTTTTT. Protein: CSVGGGRNEKLFF.

CDR3 nucleotide sequence: TGCAGTGCTATCGGGGCAGGACAAGAGACCCAGTACTTC. This codes for CSAIGAGQETQYF. The chain is built from TRBV20-1 and TRBJ2-5, with D possibly called TRBD1 or TRBD2 (5 bases each). The V end was cut by 4 bases, the J end by 2 bases, with 11 bases between. The germline CDR1 and CDR2 sequences are DFQATT and SNEGSKA (reference sequence). The CDR3 length is 13 residues.

The chain has TRBV20-1 and TRBJ1-4; the D is unclear. The CDR3 runs to 13 residues. The germline V gene has CDR1 DFQATT and CDR2 SNEGSKA (reference sequence). V lost 6 bases to trimming and J lost 0 bases, with 8 bases between them. The DNA of the CDR3 is TGCAGTGCCAAGTTTGCAACTAATGAAAAACTGTTTTTT. As protein: CSAKFATNEKLFF.

The table lists this clonotype with many counts. V usage is TRBV4-2 and J usage is TRBJ2-2; 9 bases align to TRBD2. CDR3 length: 17 residues. Germline V CDR1 and CDR2: LGHNA, YNFKEQ. The J segment lost 4 bases and the V segment lost 3 bases, leaving 9 bases of the junction unmatched. The chain's CDR3 is CASSHVPGLAATGELFF. The CDR3 DNA is TGTGCCAGCAGCCATGTACCGGGACTAGCTGCCACCGGGGAGCTGTTTTTT.

The rearrangement links TRBV3-1 to TRBJ2-1, with D perhaps TRBD2 (5 bases). The CDR3 has 16 residues. The V end was cut by 2 bases, the J end by 4 bases, with 15 bases between. Germline V lookup: CDR1 LGHDT, CDR2 YNNKEL (reference sequence). CDR3 residues: CASSQSLSGGYNEQFF. In nucleotides, the CDR3 is TGTGCCAGCAGCCAATCACTCAGCGGCGGGTACAATGAGCAGTTCTTC.

This clonotype occurred a few times. V gene TRBV9 combines with J gene TRBJ2-3, with D tentatively TRBD2 (5 bases). Trimming stripped 3 bases from V and 2 bases from J, with 16 bases between. Germline lookup yields CDR1 SGDLS and CDR2 YYNGEE. The CDR3 is 16 residues long. The CDR3 here is CASSGYRGSTTDTQYF. The CDR3 DNA reads TGTGCCAGCAGCGGTTACAGAGGGTCCACCACAGATACGCAGTATTTT.

The chain has TRBV20-1 and TRBJ1-5; D remains ambiguous. Trimming left V 3 bases short and J 6 bases short, with 9 bases between. Germline V gene sequence: CDR1 DFQATT, CDR2 SNEGSKA (reference sequence). The CDR3 is 12 amino acids. CDR3: CSARGSGQPQHF. CDR3 in DNA: TGCAGTGCTAGGGGTTCGGGTCAGCCCCAGCATTTT.

This clonotype was seen only a few times. The chain joins TRBV7-6 to TRBJ2-3; D is uncertain. The CDR3 is made up of 13 amino acids. The germline gives CDR1 SGHVS, CDR2 FNYEAQ. Trimming shortened V by 9 bases and J by 5 bases, and 15 bases separated the two germline ends. Here the CDR3 DNA reads TGTGCCAGTACCTCGGGCCCAGGAGATACGCAGTATTTT. This sequence encodes CASTSGPGDTQYF.

There are a few counts of this clonotype. The chain employs TRBV27 and TRBJ1-1, with D unclear. Trimming took 6 bases from V and 8 from J, leaving 13 bases between them. The length of the CDR3 is 12 residues. Germline V gene data show CDR1 as MNHEY and CDR2 as SMNVEV (reference sequence). Written as DNA, the CDR3 is TGTGCCAGCAGCCCACTTGTCGGGGAAGCTTTCTTT. Translated, it gives CASSPLVGEAFF.

This clonotype was detected a few times. The CDR3 nucleotides read TGTGCCAGCTCACCAGGGGCATCTTCTGGAAACACCATATATTTT. This encodes CASSPGASSGNTIYF. V and J are TRBV18 and TRBJ1-3; TRBD1 is a possible D gene (5 bases). The germline V gene encodes CDR1 KGHSH and CDR2 LQKENI. V gave up 2 bases and J gave up 1 base, with 9 bases separating them. The CDR3 is 15 residues long.

The chain links TRBV2 to TRBJ2-7; possibly TRBD1 or TRBD2 for D (5 bases each). Germline V gene sequence: CDR1 SNHLY, CDR2 FYNNEI. The CDR3 length is 13 residues. Trimming pared 5 bases from V and 4 bases from J, leaving 12 bases between. CDR3 in amino acids: CASSRDRFYEQYF. The CDR3 region has the DNA TGTGCCAGCAGTCGGGACCGGTTTTACGAGCAGTACTTC.